These T cell receptor beta chains were read from a single sample in a study of vaccination and CD4 T cells after COVID-19. No cognate antigen is known for these TCRs. TCRdb re-called the PCR reads through MiXCR, storing one row per CDR3 protein. The table has roughly 16,000 distinct CDR3 sequences, under 75% seen once; the top ten hold approximately 19%. Sequenced material: CD4+ T cells from blood, cultured in vitro. The receptors derive from a human donor who had recovered from COVID-19. Both conserved end residues are part of each CDR3. The D gene is left open where the match is weak. Clone size is stated in some rows and not others, as once, few, many or a class when expanded.

clone size	V gene	D gene	J gene	CDR3 DNA	CDR3 protein
few	TRBV21-1	-	TRBJ2-5	TGTGCCAGCAGCAGGCCAGAGCCGAAGTACCAAGAGACCCAGTACTTC	CASSRPEPKYQETQYF
-	TRBV6-1	TRBD1	TRBJ1-6	TGTGCCAGCAGACCCGGACAGGGAAATTCACCCCTCCACTTT	CASRPGQGNSPLHF
once	TRBV19	-	TRBJ1-1	TGTGCCAGTAGTATACGACAGGCGGGCACTGAAGCTTTCTTT	CASSIRQAGTEAFF
-	TRBV28	-	TRBJ1-1	TGTGCCAGCAACGGGGGCGCGAAGAACACTGAAGCTTTCTTT	CASNGGAKNTEAFF
few	TRBV27	TRBD1	TRBJ2-7	TGTGCCAGCTCCACTAGGACAGGGATCTACGAGCAGTACTTC	CASSTRTGIYEQYF
-	TRBV20-1	TRBD2	TRBJ2-3	TGCAGTGCCCACCCCTCAGCGGGAGGCACAGATACGCAGTATTTT	CSAHPSAGGTDTQYF
few	TRBV19	-	TRBJ1-2	TGTGCCACCTCCTTGGGGCTTAACTATGGCTACACCTTC	CATSLGLNYGYTF
medium-sized	TRBV12-3/TRBV12-4	-	TRBJ2-7	TGTGCCAGCAGTTTCGGGATAGCCTACGAGCAGTACTTC	CASSFGIAYEQYF
-	TRBV6-2/TRBV6-3	-	TRBJ2-7	TGTGCCAGCAGAAAGGCGTCGAGCTCAGCCTCCGAGCAGTACTTC	CASRKASSSASEQYF
-	TRBV20-1	TRBD2	TRBJ2-3	TGCAGTGCTCGGGGGGACACAGATACGCAGTATTTT	CSARGDTDTQYF
-	TRBV20-1	-	TRBJ1-1	TGCAGTGCTAGAGATCCGCCGAGTGGGGCTTTCTTT	CSARDPPSGAFF
-	TRBV27	TRBD1	TRBJ2-3	TGTGCCAGCAGCCTAGGACAGGGGGCGATTTTGAGGAGCACAGATACGCAGTATTTT	CASSLGQGAILRSTDTQYF
-	TRBV5-6	TRBD1	TRBJ2-7	TGTGCCAGCAGCTTTCTGGACAGGGCCTACGAGCAATACTTC	CASSFLDRAYEQYF
once	TRBV7-8	-	TRBJ1-5	TGTGCCAGCAGCTTAGGCAGGGTAAATCAGCCCCAGCATTTT	CASSLGRVNQPQHF
-	TRBV9	TRBD2	TRBJ2-1	TGTGCCAGCAGCGCTCCCGCCCGCGCGGGAGGGCGCAATGAGCAGTTCTTC	CASSAPARAGGRNEQFF
-	TRBV10-2	TRBD1	TRBJ2-7	TGCGCCAGCAGTGAGACAGGGGGCGCATCCTACGAGCGGTACTTC	CASSETGGASYERYF
-	TRBV7-2	TRBD1	TRBJ1-3	TGTGCCAGCAGCTTAGAGGGGGCTAGCAGAAACACCATATATTTT	CASSLEGASRNTIYF
-	TRBV19	TRBD2	TRBJ2-1	TGTGCCAGTAGGTGGGGACTAGCGGGATATCATGAGCAGTTCTTC	CASRWGLAGYHEQFF
-	TRBV7-2	TRBD1	TRBJ2-7	TGTGCCAGCAGCCCAGGGGGCAGCCAGGGCGAGCAGTACTTC	CASSPGGSQGEQYF
-	TRBV19	-	TRBJ1-1	TGTGCCAGTACTAAAGGCAGGGTAGATACTGAAGCTTTCTTT	CASTKGRVDTEAFF
-	TRBV20-1	-	TRBJ1-1	TGCAGTGCAATCAGCAACACTGAAGCTTTCTTT	CSAISNTEAFF
-	TRBV6-1	-	TRBJ1-2	TGTGCCAGCAGTGTAGGGGGGGTGACCTATGGCTACACCTTC	CASSVGGVTYGYTF
-	TRBV6-1	-	TRBJ1-5	TGTGCCAGCAGTGAAAGGTGGGGACCCGGTCAGCCCCAGCATTTT	CASSERWGPGQPQHF
few	TRBV19	-	TRBJ1-5	TGTGCCAGTAGTCTATACCCCCAGGACTATAGCAATCAGCCCCAGCATTTT	CASSLYPQDYSNQPQHF
-	TRBV15	TRBD2	TRBJ2-1	TGTGCCACCAGCAGAGGTTCTAGCGGGAGGGCCTACAATGAGCAGTTCTTC	CATSRGSSGRAYNEQFF
-	TRBV28	-	TRBJ2-5	TGTGCCAGCAGTCCCCGGGAGACCCAGTACTTC	CASSPRETQYF
few	TRBV20-1	-	TRBJ1-2	TGCAGTGCTAGTACGGATGGCTACACCTTC	CSASTDGYTF
medium-sized	TRBV10-1	-	TRBJ2-2	TGCGCCAACATACTAGAGGGGTTTGGGGGGGAGCTGTTTTTT	CANILEGFGGELFF
-	TRBV12-3/TRBV12-4	-	TRBJ2-3	TGTGCCAGCAGTACGGGGTGGGAAGTACGAGATACGCAGTATTTT	CASSTGWEVRDTQYF
-	TRBV20-1	TRBD1	TRBJ1-1	TGCAGTGCCCATCCAGACAGGGGTTCTGAAGCTTTCTTT	CSAHPDRGSEAFF
-	TRBV28	-	TRBJ1-2	TGTGCCAGCAGTTTTAGTACAGGGTCGGGTGGCTACACCTTC	CASSFSTGSGGYTF
-	TRBV6-5	TRBD1	TRBJ2-3	TGTGCCAGCAGTTACGAATATCGGGACAGGGGTGCAGATACGCAGTATTTT	CASSYEYRDRGADTQYF
-	TRBV7-9	TRBD1	TRBJ1-5	TGTGCCAGCAGCTCTGTCCAGGGGGCGTTTAGCAATCAGCCCCAGCATTTT	CASSSVQGAFSNQPQHF
-	TRBV10-3	-	TRBJ2-7	TGTGCCAGCAGTTACTCTGGGTGGGGCTCCTACGAGCAGTACTTC	CASSYSGWGSYEQYF
-	TRBV6-1	-	TRBJ2-1	TGTGCCAGCAGCCCACTAGGGGTCTCCTACAATGAGCAGTTCTTC	CASSPLGVSYNEQFF
-	TRBV7-2	-	TRBJ1-1	TGTGCCAGCAGCTCCGGGTCGGACACTGAAGCTTTCTTT	CASSSGSDTEAFF
-	TRBV11-1	-	TRBJ2-3	TGTGCCAGCAGCTTAGGTATGAGGGCCCGAGCTTTCACAGATACGCAGTATTTT	CASSLGMRARAFTDTQYF
-	TRBV11-2	-	TRBJ2-3	TGTGCCAGCAGCTCGAGTGTAGGGCGGCGCCCAGATACGCAGTATTTT	CASSSSVGRRPDTQYF
-	TRBV10-1	-	TRBJ1-5	TGCGCCAGCAGTCATCTCACGGGGATCAATCAGCCCCAGCATTTT	CASSHLTGINQPQHF
-	TRBV20-1	-	TRBJ2-7	TGCAGTCCAAAATATCAGACGACACCTATCGAGCAGTACTTC	CSPKYQTTPIEQYF
-	TRBV27	-	TRBJ2-7	TGTGCCAGCAAGAAGTGGGGGATAACCTACGAGCAGTACTTC	CASKKWGITYEQYF
-	TRBV10-3	TRBD1	TRBJ2-7	TGTGCCATCAGTCGGACAGGTTCAATGGGATACGAGCAGTACTTC	CAISRTGSMGYEQYF
-	TRBV6-1	-	TRBJ2-3	TGTGCCAGCAGTACCGGGATGGGAAGCACAGATACGCAGTATTTT	CASSTGMGSTDTQYF
-	TRBV7-2	TRBD2	TRBJ2-7	TGTGCCAGCAGCTTAGCGGGGACTACTTCCTACGAGCAGTACTTC	CASSLAGTTSYEQYF
few	TRBV15	-	TRBJ1-4	TGTGCCACCAGCGAAACACCCGTTGCAACTAATGAAAAACTGTTTTTT	CATSETPVATNEKLFF
-	TRBV6-5	TRBD2	TRBJ2-7	TGTGCCAGCAGTTACTCCCTAGCGGGATGGGAGCAGTACTTC	CASSYSLAGWEQYF
-	TRBV6-1	-	TRBJ1-2	TGTGCCAGCACCCGAGGGGGGGGCTCTGGAGGCTACACCTTC	CASTRGGGSGGYTF
-	TRBV20-1	-	TRBJ1-1	TGCAGTGCCCTTGGGCGGCTTATTCTTGAAGCTTTCTTT	CSALGRLILEAFF